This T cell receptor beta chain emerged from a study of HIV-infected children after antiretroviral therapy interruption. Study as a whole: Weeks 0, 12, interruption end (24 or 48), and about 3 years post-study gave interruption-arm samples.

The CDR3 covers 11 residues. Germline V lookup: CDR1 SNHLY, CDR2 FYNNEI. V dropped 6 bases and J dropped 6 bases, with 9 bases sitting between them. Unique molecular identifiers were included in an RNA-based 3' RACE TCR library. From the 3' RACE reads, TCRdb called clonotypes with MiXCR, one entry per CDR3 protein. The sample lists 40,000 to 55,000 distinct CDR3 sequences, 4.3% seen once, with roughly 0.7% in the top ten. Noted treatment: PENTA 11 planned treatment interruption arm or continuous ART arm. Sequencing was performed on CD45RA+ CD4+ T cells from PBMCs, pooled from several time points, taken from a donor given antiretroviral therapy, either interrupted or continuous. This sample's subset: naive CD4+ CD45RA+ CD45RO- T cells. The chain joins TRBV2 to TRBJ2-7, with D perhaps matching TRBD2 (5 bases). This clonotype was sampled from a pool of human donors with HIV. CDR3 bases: TGTGCCAGCAGGAGGGATGCCGAGCAGTACTTC. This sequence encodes CASRRDAEQYF.